The rows below give T cell receptor beta chains drawn from one sample of a study of T cell responses to AZD1222 COVID-19 vaccine. Only in-frame clones appear in the TCRdb table, and some are missing; sequencing was by immunoSEQ multiplex PCR. This sample has roughly 140,000 clones, with under 95% found just once. The starting material was peripheral blood, obtained on day 0 of AZD1222 vaccination. The receptors derive from an adult in good health. CDR3s include the opening cysteine and the closing phenylalanine or tryptophan. D genes are given only for firm matches. Size tells how often a clone was seen (once, few, many) or the class of an expanded clone, and some rows leave it out.

j_call d_call v_call clone_size cdr3_nt cdr3_aa
TRBJ2-2 TRBD2 TRBV25-1 NA TGTGCCAGCAGTGAAGGCGGGAGACCCGGGGAGCTGTTTTTT CASSEGGRPGELFF
TRBJ1-2 NA TRBV28 NA TGTGCCAGCAGTCCCCGGGACATGGGCTATGGCTACACCTTC CASSPRDMGYGYTF
TRBJ1-2 TRBD1 TRBV7-8 once TGTGCCAGCAGCACTTTATGGGACAGTCCTAACTATGGCTACACCTTC CASSTLWDSPNYGYTF
TRBJ2-1 NA TRBV29-1 once TGCAGCGTTGAGGGCCTATACAATGAGCAGTTCTTC CSVEGLYNEQFF
TRBJ2-2 NA TRBV7-3 NA TGTGCCAGCAGCAAAGTTGGGCAGGGAGACACCGGGGAGCTGTTTTTT CASSKVGQGDTGELFF
TRBJ2-5 NA TRBV11-1 NA TGTGCCAGCAGCTTAGGAGGGAAAGAGACCCAGTACTTC CASSLGGKETQYF
TRBJ2-7 TRBD2 TRBV7-9 NA TGTGCCAGCAGCTTAGAGTCTAGCGGAACCTACGAGCAGTACTTC CASSLESSGTYEQYF
TRBJ1-1 NA TRBV19 NA TGTGCCAGTAGTATAGTGGCGGGGAGCAACACTGAAGCTTTCTTT CASSIVAGSNTEAFF
TRBJ2-7 TRBD1 TRBV27 NA TGTGCCAGCGGACCCGACAGGGGGCGTATTTACGAGCAGTACTTC CASGPDRGRIYEQYF
TRBJ2-1 NA TRBV7-9 NA TGTGCCAGCAGCTTAGAAGGGGTGAGCAATGAGCAGTTCTTC CASSLEGVSNEQFF
TRBJ2-2 NA TRBV24-1 NA TGTGCCACCAGCCAAACGGGGAGTTCCGGGGAGCTGTTTTTT CATSQTGSSGELFF
TRBJ1-4 NA TRBV6-5 NA TGTGCCAGCAGTTACCTACAGGGTCGGGGTGAAAAACTGTTTTTT CASSYLQGRGEKLFF
TRBJ1-5 NA TRBV6-6 NA TGTGCCAGCAGTTATAGACAGGGCAATCAGCCCCAGCATTTT CASSYRQGNQPQHF
TRBJ1-1 NA TRBV18 NA TGTGCCAGCTCCCCCGGACAGTTTAACACTGAAGCTTTCTTT CASSPGQFNTEAFF
TRBJ2-5 NA TRBV5-4 NA TGTGCCAGCAGCTACGATCTGGGGCAAGGGACCCAGTACTTC CASSYDLGQGTQYF
TRBJ2-1 NA TRBV2 NA TGTGCCAGCAGTGACGGATATGAGCAGTTCTTC CASSDGYEQFF
TRBJ1-5 NA TRBV7-2 NA TGTGCCAGCAGCCCAGGAACCGGACATCAGCATTTT CASSPGTGHQHF
TRBJ2-3 NA TRBV24-1 NA TGTGCCACCAGTGATCCCGGACCCTTTGGTACGCAGTATTTT CATSDPGPFGTQYF
TRBJ2-2 NA TRBV12-3/TRBV12-4 once TGTGCCAGCAGTGAAAACTCGGGGGAGCTGTTTTTT CASSENSGELFF
TRBJ1-1 NA TRBV28 NA TGTGCCAGCAGTCGCGGGGAGGGGGTAAGAACTGAAGCTTTCTTT CASSRGEGVRTEAFF
TRBJ1-5 TRBD1 TRBV7-2 NA TGTGCCAGCAGCTCGACAGGGGGAAATCAGCCCCAGCATTTT CASSSTGGNQPQHF
TRBJ1-4 NA TRBV19 NA TGTGCCAGTAGTCCGTCGAGAGATGAAAAACTGTTTTTT CASSPSRDEKLFF
TRBJ1-2 NA TRBV7-6 NA TGTGCCAGCAGCCGTACGGGGGGCTACACCTTC CASSRTGGYTF
TRBJ1-4 TRBD1 TRBV4-1 NA TGCGCCAGCAGCCAAGATGTTAAGGGGGCCGGGGGAAAACTGTTTTTT CASSQDVKGAGGKLFF
TRBJ2-1 NA TRBV6-5 NA TGTGCCAGCAGTATCCGGGACCACTACAATGAGCAGTTCTTC CASSIRDHYNEQFF
TRBJ2-6 NA TRBV5-8 NA TGTGCCAGCAGCCGGTGGGGACTCAACTCTGGGGCCAACGTCCTGACTTTC CASSRWGLNSGANVLTF
TRBJ2-1 NA TRBV5-1 NA TGCGCCAGCAGCTTGGTGTACCCGAGCTCCTACAATGAGCAGTTCTTC CASSLVYPSSYNEQFF
TRBJ2-5 NA TRBV6-2/TRBV6-3 NA TGTGCCAGCAGCCGGCCCTACCAAGAGACCCAGTACTTC CASSRPYQETQYF
TRBJ2-7 NA TRBV9 NA TGTGCCAGCAGCGTAGGGCTCTCGTACGAGCAGTACTTC CASSVGLSYEQYF
TRBJ1-4 NA TRBV27 NA TGTGCCAGCAGTCTACATGCAACTAATGAAAAACTGTTTTTT CASSLHATNEKLFF
TRBJ1-2 TRBD1 TRBV28 NA TGTGCCAGCAGTTTAGGGACAGGAGATGGCTACACCTTC CASSLGTGDGYTF
TRBJ2-7 NA TRBV18 NA TGTGCCAGCTCACCTTCCGGGACCCGGGGGGAGCAGTACTTC CASSPSGTRGEQYF
TRBJ2-5 NA TRBV3-1/TRBV3-2 NA TGTGCCAGCAGCCAAACAGTCCTTGCAATAGAGACCCAGTACTTC CASSQTVLAIETQYF
TRBJ1-5 TRBD1 TRBV19 NA TGTGCCAGTAGTATGGACAGGGTCCCCAATCAGCCCCAGCATTTT CASSMDRVPNQPQHF
TRBJ1-5 NA TRBV5-5 once TGTGCCAGCAGCTTGGGGGCCCCGACAGGCTTTGGCCAGCAGCCCCAGCATTTT CASSLGAPTGFGQQPQHF
TRBJ2-1 NA TRBV18 NA TGTGCCAGCTCAGGGCCGAGGTTGGCTGAGCAGTTCTTC CASSGPRLAEQFF
TRBJ2-1 NA TRBV18 NA TGTGCCAGCTCACCGGCGGGAACCTCCTACAATGAGCAGTTCTTC CASSPAGTSYNEQFF
TRBJ2-1 TRBD2 TRBV7-3 NA TGTGCCAGCAGCTTACTTCCCCCAGGCGGGAGTAAAGGGAATGAGCAGTTCTTC CASSLLPPGGSKGNEQFF
TRBJ1-2 NA TRBV7-8 NA TGTGCCAGCAGCCCCTATACAGGGGGCTACACCTTC CASSPYTGGYTF
TRBJ2-7 TRBD1 TRBV27 NA TGTGCCAGCAGCCTACAGGGGTACTCCTACGAGCAGTACTTC CASSLQGYSYEQYF